This record covers a single T cell receptor beta chain. It has no known antigen specificity. Base-call qualities are not available, and no considerably larger clone is one nucleotide away. This sample is part of a study of blood T cell repertoires in COVID-19 (dated by TCRdb to about 2020). Notes on the research overall: Samples from collaborators originated in the United States, Italy and Spain and spanned both the acute and convalescent phases of COVID-19. The prospective study material was composed of cDNA or gDNA derived from T cells, B-cell-depleted T cells, or PBMCs. The dataset comprised deeply sampled blood TCRbeta repertoires from subjects exposed to, actively infected with, or recovered from COVID-19. The repertoires were released in a freely available public database meant as a resource for research on the immune response to SARS-CoV-2. The samples were drawn from the first 160 participants of the ongoing ImmuneRACE study and from 950 to 1,500 subjects provided by 6 global collaborators. Nearly every sample came with metadata listing a de-identified subject ID, COVID-19 status, age in years and sex. Where HLA class I and class II types were available, the types were taken from metadata supplied by the sample provider, not from assay-based typing.

Results the study describes overall, beyond this receptor: The amount of clinical and demographic metadata varied by source and participant and was provided uncurated.

The CDR3 measures 13 amino acids from cysteine to phenylalanine. Of all the DNA, just the CDR3 is kept, 39 bases in frame from base 1. V loses 3 bases, J loses 4 bases, and the germline ends lie 9 bases apart. The immunoSEQ Assay, a bias-controlled multiplex PCR, was used to amplify TCRbeta CDR3 regions from genomic DNA. For the original study's pipeline: The number of nucleated cells in each sample was estimated from the amplification of reference gene primers within the assay. To quantify the absolute abundance of each unique TCRbeta CDR3 rearrangement, sequence reads were collapsed and filtered. For each sample, productive Simpson clonality was calculated as the square root of Simpson's diversity index over productive rearrangements. Entries here come from immuneACCESS through TCRdb and include only in-frame sequences with V and J called. Some clones fail to appear in such tables; in the studies checked, an unresolved V gene covers under half of the shortfall, and the cause of the remainder is unknown. V, J and clone size derive from that table, while D and trimming were established from the DNA sequence. The sample has approximately 150,000 clones on record, around 90% of them singletons. Roughly 3.9% of the sample is held by the ten biggest clonotypes.

Samples from volunteer blood donors who had recovered from COVID-19 were contributed by a second Seattle source. Collaborating institutions collected whole blood in K2EDTA tubes following their own protocols. For TCRbeta analysis, collaborator samples were shipped as frozen whole blood, as isolated PBMCs, or as DNA extracted from either sample type. This receptor was obtained from a woman aged 60-75 years who had recovered from COVID-19. Recombination joined TRBV12-3 or TRBV12-4 with TRBJ1-1; no D gene can be assigned with confidence. Input material: peripheral blood. The DNA sequence follows: TGTGCCAGCAGTTTCTACCGGGGCACTGAAGCTTTCTTT. It codes for CASSFYRGTEAFF.